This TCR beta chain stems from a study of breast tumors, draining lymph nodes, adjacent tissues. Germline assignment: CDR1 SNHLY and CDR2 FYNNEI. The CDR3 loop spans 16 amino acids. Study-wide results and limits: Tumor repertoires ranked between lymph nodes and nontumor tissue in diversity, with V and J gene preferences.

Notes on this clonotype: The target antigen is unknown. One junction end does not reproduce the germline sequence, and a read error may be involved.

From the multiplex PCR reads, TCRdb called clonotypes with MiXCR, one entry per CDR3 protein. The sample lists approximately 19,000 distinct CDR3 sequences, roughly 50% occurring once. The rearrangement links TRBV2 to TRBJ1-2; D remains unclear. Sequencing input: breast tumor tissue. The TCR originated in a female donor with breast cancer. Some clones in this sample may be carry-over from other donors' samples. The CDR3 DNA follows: TGCGCCAACAGTGAAGGGTGGGCAGGAACTAACTATGGCTACACCTTT. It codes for CANSEGWAGTNYGYTF.